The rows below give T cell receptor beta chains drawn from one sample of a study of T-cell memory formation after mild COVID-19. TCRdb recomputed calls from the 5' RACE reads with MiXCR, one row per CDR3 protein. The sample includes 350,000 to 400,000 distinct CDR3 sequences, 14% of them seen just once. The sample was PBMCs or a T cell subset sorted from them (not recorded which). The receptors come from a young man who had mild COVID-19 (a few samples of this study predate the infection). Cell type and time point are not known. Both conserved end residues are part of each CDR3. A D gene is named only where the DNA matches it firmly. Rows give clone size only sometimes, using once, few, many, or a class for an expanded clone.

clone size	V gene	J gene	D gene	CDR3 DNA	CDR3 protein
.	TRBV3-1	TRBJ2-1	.	TGTGCCAGCAGCGCCCGTCGGGGGAACAATGAGCAGTTCTTC	CASSARRGNNEQFF
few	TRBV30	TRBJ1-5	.	TGTGCCTGGAGTGTAGGCCAGCCCAGCAATCAGCCCCAGCATTTT	CAWSVGQPSNQPQHF
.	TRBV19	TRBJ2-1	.	TGTGCCAGTAAAGATGACTGGCGGGGTGAGCAGTTCTTC	CASKDDWRGEQFF
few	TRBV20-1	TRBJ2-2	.	TGCAGTGCTAGAGATGCGACTAGAGGGGCCGGGGAGCTGTTTTTT	CSARDATRGAGELFF
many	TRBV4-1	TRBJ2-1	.	TGCGCCAGCAGCCAAGTCGGAGTCCCCTACAATGAGCAGTTCTTC	CASSQVGVPYNEQFF
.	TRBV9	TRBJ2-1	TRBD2	TGTGCCAGCAGCCCCTGGGCGGGGGGCGTCAATGAGCAGTTCTTC	CASSPWAGGVNEQFF
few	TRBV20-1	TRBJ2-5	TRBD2	TGCAGTGCTAGAGATCCCAGCGGGGGTGGAGAGACCCAGTACTTC	CSARDPSGGGETQYF
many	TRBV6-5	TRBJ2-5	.	TGTGCCAGCAGCCGTGGTCGCCAAGAGACCCAGTACTTC	CASSRGRQETQYF
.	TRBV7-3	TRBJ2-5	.	TGTGCCAGCGCACGGGGGGCCGGACAAGAGACCCAGTACTTC	CASARGAGQETQYF
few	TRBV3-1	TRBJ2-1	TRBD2	TGTGCCAGCAGCCACCTAGCGGGGGCGAGCGAGTTCTTC	CASSHLAGASEFF